Each of the 5 T cell receptor beta chains below was sequenced from the same sample in a study of T cell responses to AZD1222 COVID-19 vaccine. Sequencing was performed with immunoSEQ multiplex PCR; in TCRdb, only in-frame clones are kept and a portion is missing. This repertoire shows some 100,000 clones, 70% to 90% found once; its top ten account for roughly a sixth. This material consisted of peripheral blood, taken on day 0 of AZD1222 vaccination. These TCRs come from an adult in good health.

As DNA, the CDR3 is TGTGCCAGCAGTTGGACTAGCGGGGGGGCAGCTACGCAGTATTTT. This encodes CASSWTSGGAATQYF. The gene calls are TRBV6-2 or TRBV6-3 and TRBJ2-3, with 15 bases aligning to TRBD2. The CDR3 length is 15 residues. Trimming at V came to 4 bases and at J to 8 bases, leaving 4 bases not matched to a gene. CDR1 is MNHEY, CDR2 SVGEGT, per germline.

This clone appeared a single time. The V call is TRBV6-5, the J call TRBJ1-1, with D unresolved. Trimming took 1 base from V and 3 from J, leaving 6 bases between them. The length of the CDR3 is 13 residues. Per the germline V gene, CDR1 is MNHEY and CDR2 is SVGAGI. The CDR3 here is CASSYYPDTEAFF. CDR3 DNA sequence: TGTGCCAGCAGTTACTACCCTGACACTGAAGCTTTCTTT.

V is TRBV5-1 and J is TRBJ2-2; D is unresolved. CDR3 size: 13 residues. CDR1 is SGHRS, CDR2 YFSETQ, per germline. V gave up 0 bases and J gave up 5 bases, with 5 bases separating them. CDR3 protein: CASSLGVTGELFF. CDR3 nucleotides: TGCGCCAGCAGCTTGGGGGTGACCGGGGAGCTGTTTTTT.

The V and J genes are TRBV20-1 and TRBJ2-7; the D gene is possibly TRBD1 (7 bases). Germline CDR1 DFQATT, CDR2 SNEGSKA (reference sequence). The V end lost 7 bases, the J end lost 5 bases, and 12 bases lay between the germline ends. The CDR3 is made up of 11 amino acids. The CDR3 coding sequence is TGCAGTGTTCCCAGGGGGGACGAGCAGTACTTC. This encodes CSVPRGDEQYF.

The J gene is TRBJ1-1, the V gene TRBV5-6; 10 bases align to TRBD1. Germline V gene data show CDR1 as SGHDT and CDR2 as YYEEEE. V lost 4 bases and J lost 1; bases outside the gene matches: 10. This CDR3 is 17 amino acids long. The CDR3 DNA follows: TGTGCCAGCAGCCCCGTCCCGGGACAGGGGTCGAACACTGAAGCTTTCTTT. Translating it yields CASSPVPGQGSNTEAFF.